A selection of T cell receptor beta chains follows, all from one sample in a study of blood T cell repertoires in COVID-19. Libraries were prepared by immunoSEQ multiplex PCR; TCRdb keeps only in-frame clonotypes and omits some of them. This sample carries roughly 250,000 clones, 88% of them seen once, and the ten largest clones take 3%. Sequencing input: PBMCs or T cells enriched from blood (not recorded which). The receptors were gathered from a woman aged 50 to 60 who had recovered from COVID-19. Each CDR3 is given with its conserved first and last residue. Fields, in order: D gene, J gene, clone size, V gene, CDR3 DNA, CDR3 protein. A D gene is named only where the DNA matches it firmly. The size of a clone is reported for some rows only, either as once, few or many, or as a class for expanded clones.

>.|TRBJ1-1|.|TRBV7-3
TGTGCCAGCAGCTTAACAGGGAGGGCGAACACTGAAGCTTTCTTT
CASSLTGRANTEAFF
>.|TRBJ1-5|.|TRBV19
TGTGCCAGTAGTATTGACAGCTCATCTCAGCCCCAGCATTTT
CASSIDSSSQPQHF
>.|TRBJ2-7|.|TRBV4-2
TGTGCCAGCAGCTCGGCAGGGGCCTCCTACGAGCAGTACTTC
CASSSAGASYEQYF
>.|TRBJ1-5|.|TRBV24-1
TGTGCCACCAGTGGACTCAATCAGCCCCAGCATTTT
CATSGLNQPQHF
>TRBD1|TRBJ1-5|.|TRBV19
TGTGCCAGTAGATTAGACAGGGGGCTTCAGCCCCAGCATTTT
CASRLDRGLQPQHF
>.|TRBJ2-3|.|TRBV3-1/TRBV3-2
TGTGCCAGCAGCCACCACCGACAAGACCCCACAGATACGCAGTATTTT
CASSHHRQDPTDTQYF
>.|TRBJ2-1|.|TRBV7-2
TGTGCCAGCGCTCGGCAGGGGACCTACAATGAGCAGTTCTTC
CASARQGTYNEQFF
>TRBD1|TRBJ1-1|.|TRBV7-9
TGTGCCAGCAGCTTCCCACAGGGGTCGAACACTGAAGCTTTCTTT
CASSFPQGSNTEAFF
>.|TRBJ2-1|.|TRBV6-2/TRBV6-3
TGTGCCAGCAGTAGATTCAGCTCCTACAATGAGCAGTTCTTC
CASSRFSSYNEQFF
>TRBD2|TRBJ2-1|.|TRBV28
TGTGCCAGCACATCTAGCGGGAGGGTTAGCTCCTACAATGAGCAGTTCTTC
CASTSSGRVSSYNEQFF
>TRBD2|TRBJ2-3|.|TRBV5-1
TGCGCCAGCAGCAGGGTAGCGGGACCTAGCACAGATACGCAGTATTTT
CASSRVAGPSTDTQYF
>.|TRBJ1-5|few|TRBV6-2/TRBV6-3
TGTGCCAGCAGTTTAGACAGCATTAATCAGCCCCAGCATTTT
CASSLDSINQPQHF
>.|TRBJ1-2|.|TRBV7-9
TGTGCCAGCAGCCCGGGCCCGGGGGGTTCAACTGGCTACACCTTC
CASSPGPGGSTGYTF
>TRBD1|TRBJ2-3|.|TRBV9
TGTGCCAGCAGCGTAGACAGGGGTACAGATACGCAGTATTTT
CASSVDRGTDTQYF
>TRBD2|TRBJ2-3|.|TRBV6-2/TRBV6-3
TGTGCCAGCAGCGGGACTAGCGGGATATACACAGATACGCAGTATTTT
CASSGTSGIYTDTQYF
>.|TRBJ1-1|.|TRBV28
TGTGCCAGCAGTTTCTTTACCAAAGACAGATCCACTGAAGCTTTCTTT
CASSFFTKDRSTEAFF
>TRBD1|TRBJ2-5|once|TRBV6-5
TGTGCCAGCAGGATAAACAGGGGGCCGGGAGAGACCCAGTACTTC
CASRINRGPGETQYF
>.|TRBJ1-4|.|TRBV13
TGTGCCAGCAGCTATCGGGGAGGTAACGAAAAACTGTTTTTT
CASSYRGGNEKLFF
>TRBD2|TRBJ2-1|.|TRBV7-3
TGTGCCAGCAGCTCTAGCGGAGTGGGGGAGCAGTTCTTC
CASSSSGVGEQFF
>TRBD2|TRBJ2-1|.|TRBV7-9
TGTGCCAGCAGCTTGGGAGCTAGCGGAGACAATGAGCAGTTCTTC
CASSLGASGDNEQFF
>.|TRBJ2-1|.|TRBV4-2
TGTGCCAGCAGCCAAGAGTGGGCTGCCCAAGGTGAGCAGTTCTTC
CASSQEWAAQGEQFF
>TRBD1|TRBJ2-5|.|TRBV5-1
TGCGCCAGCAGCCTTCTGGGACAGGGCCAAGAGACCCAGTACTTC
CASSLLGQGQETQYF
>.|TRBJ1-1|.|TRBV19
TGTGCCAGTAGTATTCGGCCCCCGGGAGGTGAAGCTTTCTTT
CASSIRPPGGEAFF
>TRBD1|TRBJ1-1|.|TRBV28
TGTGCCAGCAGTGGGGACAGACTATCGAACACTGAAGCTTTCTTT
CASSGDRLSNTEAFF
>TRBD1|TRBJ1-1|.|TRBV7-2
TGTGCCAGCCGGACAGGCCCGAGAAACACTGAAGCTTTCTTT
CASRTGPRNTEAFF
>.|TRBJ1-1|.|TRBV18
TGTGCCAGCTCCCGAGCAGGCATGAACACTGAAGCTTTCTTT
CASSRAGMNTEAFF
>.|TRBJ1-2|.|TRBV29-1
TGCAGCGTTGGGGGAGGCTTTTTTGGCTATGGCTACACCTTC
CSVGGGFFGYGYTF
>.|TRBJ1-5|.|TRBV28
TGTGCCAGCAGTTCCCCACCGGGACAAGCTTCTATCCCCCAGCATTTT
CASSSPPGQASIPQHF
>TRBD1|TRBJ1-1|.|TRBV9
TGTGCCAGCTCCAAAACAGGGGGCTTACAAATGAACACTGAAGCTTTCTTT
CASSKTGGLQMNTEAFF
>TRBD1|TRBJ1-4|.|TRBV4-3
TGCGCCAGCAGCCAGGACAGGGTCCGTGAAAAACTGTTTTTT
CASSQDRVREKLFF
>.|TRBJ1-5|.|TRBV19
TGTGCCAGTAGTATATCGGGGCAGGGGCAGCCCCAGCATTTT
CASSISGQGQPQHF
>.|TRBJ2-1|.|TRBV6-5
TGTGCCAGCAGTTCGGGACTCCCGAGCAATGAGCAGTTCTTC
CASSSGLPSNEQFF
>TRBD1|TRBJ2-2|.|TRBV6-5
TGTGCCAGCAGTCCGGGACAGGGTGGGGAGCTGTTTTTT
CASSPGQGGELFF
>TRBD1|TRBJ2-7|few|TRBV27
TGTGCCAGCAGGCGTTACAGGGGGTTCTACGAGCAGTACTTC
CASRRYRGFYEQYF
>.|TRBJ2-7|.|TRBV6-2/TRBV6-3
TGTGCCAGCAGTACCCCAGGTCCCTCCTACGAGCAGTACTTC
CASSTPGPSYEQYF
>.|TRBJ1-3|.|TRBV7-2
TGTGCCAGCAGCTTCGCCCCTCCGGGATCTGGAAACACCATATATTTT
CASSFAPPGSGNTIYF
>.|TRBJ1-5|.|TRBV21-1
TGTGCCAGCAGCAAAGGGTCGACAGAGAATCAGCCCCAGCATTTT
CASSKGSTENQPQHF
>TRBD1|TRBJ1-5|.|TRBV11-1
TGTGCCAGCAGCGGTGACAGGGACCAGCCCCAGCATTTT
CASSGDRDQPQHF
>TRBD1|TRBJ2-3|.|TRBV11-3
TGTGCCAGCAGCTTAGGAGACAGGGGGAGAGATACGCAGTATTTT
CASSLGDRGRDTQYF
>.|TRBJ1-1|once|TRBV25-1
TGTGCCAGCAGTGTCGGGGGATCGAACACTGAAGCTTTCTTT
CASSVGGSNTEAFF
>.|TRBJ2-2|.|TRBV29-1
TGCAGCGTTGCAACACCCTCGGGCGGGGAGCTGTTTTTT
CSVATPSGGELFF
>.|TRBJ2-7|.|TRBV7-9
TGTGCCAGCAGCTTAGCGTACCCCCGTACTACCTACTACGAGCAGTACTTC
CASSLAYPRTTYYEQYF